This is a list of T cell receptor beta chains from one sample in a study of cytomegalovirus exposure and HLA in healthy donors. Measured with immunoSEQ multiplex PCR; TCRdb has only the in-frame clones, and not every one. The sample contains 50,000 to 60,000 clones, roughly 80% of which appear only once. Sample: PBMCs. The receptors come from a woman in her 40s in good health and CMV-seropositive. Both conserved end residues are part of each CDR3. Each record gives: CDR3 DNA, CDR3 protein, V gene, J gene, D gene, clone size. The D gene is left open where the match is weak. Expanded clones are given a class, and other clones once, few, many or no size at all.

TGTGCCAGCAGTGGAGGCAACGAGCAGTACTTC	CASSGGNEQYF	TRBV2	TRBJ2-7	.	.
TGTGCCAGCAGCTCCGTCGGGACACTGGGAGGCTACACCTTC	CASSSVGTLGGYTF	TRBV6-6	TRBJ1-2	.	few
TGTGCCAGCAGACGTGGACAGGGGGCCTTATACGAGCAGTACTTC	CASRRGQGALYEQYF	TRBV6-5	TRBJ2-7	TRBD1	once
TGTGCCAGCAGCGCCAGGGGCACCGGGGAGCTGTTTTTT	CASSARGTGELFF	TRBV7-7	TRBJ2-2	.	.
TGTGCCAGCAGCTTAGCCCCCTCCGGGGGGTACGAGCAGTACTTC	CASSLAPSGGYEQYF	TRBV11-2	TRBJ2-7	TRBD2	.
TGTGCCAGCAGTCCGGACAGGGCGACTGAAGCTTTCTTT	CASSPDRATEAFF	TRBV7-7	TRBJ1-1	TRBD1	few
TGTGCCAGCAGCTCGGGACAGGGGACAGATACGCAGTATTTT	CASSSGQGTDTQYF	TRBV7-8	TRBJ2-3	TRBD1	.
TGTGCCAGCAGCTCCGCTAGACAGGGTTTAGACACCGGGGAGCTGTTTTTT	CASSSARQGLDTGELFF	TRBV5-4	TRBJ2-2	TRBD1	.
TGTGCCAGCAGAGCTGGACAGGGCTGGGGCACTGAAGCTTTCTTT	CASRAGQGWGTEAFF	TRBV6-5	TRBJ1-1	TRBD1	few
TGTGCCATCAGTGCCCTTTGGGCGGGGGACGACAATGAGCAGTTCTTC	CAISALWAGDDNEQFF	TRBV10-3	TRBJ2-1	TRBD2	.
TGTGCCAGCAGTTCCACCCCGCACGGAGGGCAGTTCTTC	CASSSTPHGGQFF	TRBV27	TRBJ2-1	.	.
TGTGCCAGCAGCTTATGGGCAGGGGCAAACACTGAAGCTTTCTTT	CASSLWAGANTEAFF	TRBV7-2	TRBJ1-1	.	few
TGTGCCAGCAGCCAAGCCCCCGGGGGGTCCCGGGGTGGTGAAAAACTGTTTTTT	CASSQAPGGSRGGEKLFF	TRBV4-2	TRBJ1-4	.	.
TGTGCCAGCGGAATAACAGGGGGCGAGCAGTACTTC	CASGITGGEQYF	TRBV6-5	TRBJ2-7	TRBD1	.
TGTGCCAGCAGTTCCAGAGACAGGGACTACGAGCAGTACTTC	CASSSRDRDYEQYF	TRBV7-9	TRBJ2-7	TRBD1	once
TGTGCTAGTGGGGTCAGGGGTGGGGAGACCCAGTACTTC	CASGVRGGETQYF	TRBV12-5	TRBJ2-5	.	.
TGTGCCGTCGGGGGGAGAAACACCGGGGAGCTGTTTTTT	CAVGGRNTGELFF	TRBV7-7	TRBJ2-2	TRBD2	.
TGTGCCAGCAACGAACAGGGCACTGAAGCTTTCTTT	CASNEQGTEAFF	TRBV2	TRBJ1-1	.	.
TGTGCCAGCAGCGTAGGTGGTAGCGGGGGGCGCACAGATACGCAGTATTTT	CASSVGGSGGRTDTQYF	TRBV9	TRBJ2-3	TRBD2	.
TGCAGCGTTCCCCGGGGGGACGTTGGGGTTGTCGATGGCTACACCTTC	CSVPRGDVGVVDGYTF	TRBV29-1	TRBJ1-2	.	.
TGTGCCAGCAGCTTCGGGTACCAAGAGACCCAGTACTTC	CASSFGYQETQYF	TRBV7-2	TRBJ2-5	.	.
TGCGCCAGCAGCCCTGACAGGGGAGCGAACACTGAAGCTTTCTTT	CASSPDRGANTEAFF	TRBV5-1	TRBJ1-1	TRBD1	.
TGTGCCAGCTCCACCGGGACTACGGACAATGAGCAGTTCTTC	CASSTGTTDNEQFF	TRBV18	TRBJ2-1	TRBD2	.
TGTGCCACCAGCAGAGATCGGGGAGAGACCCAGTACTTC	CATSRDRGETQYF	TRBV15	TRBJ2-5	.	once
TGTGCCAGCAGCGTTGGACATATTGTCCAAGAGACCCAGTACTTC	CASSVGHIVQETQYF	TRBV9	TRBJ2-5	.	few
TGTGCCAGTAACAGCGGGGTGACCCAGTACTTC	CASNSGVTQYF	TRBV19	TRBJ2-5	TRBD2	.
TGTGCCATCAGTGAGGGGACAGGGAGTCCCGGGGAGCTGTTTTTT	CAISEGTGSPGELFF	TRBV10-3	TRBJ2-2	TRBD1	few
TGTGCCAGCAGCCTCATAACCGGACAGGGAGGGGTTGGCTACACCTTC	CASSLITGQGGVGYTF	TRBV6-6	TRBJ1-2	TRBD1	.
TGTGCCAGCAGAACTGAAGGTCAGGGTACCTCTGAAGCTTTCTTT	CASRTEGQGTSEAFF	TRBV27	TRBJ1-1	.	.
TGTGCCAGCAGTGCCCGGACAGGGGATAATTCACCCCTCCACTTT	CASSARTGDNSPLHF	TRBV6-1	TRBJ1-6	TRBD1	medium-sized
TGCAGCGTTGAAGATCGGGGAAAGCTCTTGAACACTGAAGCTTTCTTT	CSVEDRGKLLNTEAFF	TRBV29-1	TRBJ1-1	.	.
TGTGCCTGGGAAACAGGGGTAGGCTACGAGCAGTACTTC	CAWETGVGYEQYF	TRBV30	TRBJ2-7	TRBD1	.
TGTGCCATCAGTGACGTGGGGGGTCTCACAGATACGCAGTATTTT	CAISDVGGLTDTQYF	TRBV10-3	TRBJ2-3	.	once
TGTGCCAGCAGCTTCGACAGGGGGACAGATACGCAGTATTTT	CASSFDRGTDTQYF	TRBV11-2	TRBJ2-3	TRBD1	.
TGTGCCAGCAGTCTGACAGGTCGAGGGTCACCCCTCCACTTT	CASSLTGRGSPLHF	TRBV28	TRBJ1-6	.	.
TGTGCCATCAAAGCGGGGGTTGACACCGGGGAGCTGTTTTTT	CAIKAGVDTGELFF	TRBV10-3	TRBJ2-2	TRBD2	once
TGTGCCAGCGGCGCCGGGACAGTTGGTTACACCTTC	CASGAGTVGYTF	TRBV27	TRBJ1-2	TRBD1	.
TGTGCCTGCCAACCTGACAGGGGATCACCCCTCCACTTT	CACQPDRGSPLHF	TRBV30	TRBJ1-6	TRBD1	.
TGCGCCAGCAGTCACGAGACAGACCTCTGGATTGGAAACACCATATATTTT	CASSHETDLWIGNTIYF	TRBV23-1	TRBJ1-3	.	.
TGTGCCAGCAGCCCGGGACAGGCCGGGGCTTTCTTT	CASSPGQAGAFF	TRBV7-8	TRBJ1-1	TRBD1	once
TGTGCCAGCAGCTTACTAAACACTGAAGCTTTCTTT	CASSLLNTEAFF	TRBV7-2	TRBJ1-1	.	.
TGTGCCAGCAGTCGACAGGGGGCTCAAGAGACCCAGTACTTC	CASSRQGAQETQYF	TRBV27	TRBJ2-5	TRBD1	.
TGTGCCAGCGCGGGGACAGGGAATCAGCCCCAGCATTTT	CASAGTGNQPQHF	TRBV6-5	TRBJ1-5	TRBD1	.
TGTGCCAGCAGTGTAGACCAGGGTGGCGAGACCCAGTACTTC	CASSVDQGGETQYF	TRBV2	TRBJ2-5	.	few
TGCAGCGTTGGCGATACGCGGGAGCAGTTCTTC	CSVGDTREQFF	TRBV29-1	TRBJ2-1	.	.